These 16 T cell receptor beta chains came from one sample sequenced in a study of T cell responses to AZD1222 COVID-19 vaccine. Clones were read by immunoSEQ multiplex PCR, and TCRdb kept only the in-frame ones, dropping some. The sample includes about 97,000 clones, 75% to 95% of them seen just once. The sample here was peripheral blood, taken on day 0 of AZD1222 vaccination. Source of these receptors: an adult in good health.

V usage is TRBV7-3 and J usage is TRBJ2-2, with D possibly TRBD2 on 5 matching bases. The CDR3 loop spans 15 amino acids. Germline values: CDR1 SGHTA, CDR2 FQGTGA. V lost 2 bases and J 5 bases, leaving 12 bases between the germline ends. The CDR3 sequence: CASSLEGAGTGELFF. In nucleotides, the CDR3 is TGTGCCAGCAGCTTAGAGGGCGCCGGGACCGGGGAGCTGTTTTTT. The full variable domain, with the rest looked up from reference TRBV7-3 and TRBJ2-2, is GAGVSQTPSNKVTEKGKYVELRCDPISGHTALYWYRQSLGQGPEFLIYFQGTGAADDSGLPNDRFFAVRPEGSVSTLKIQRTERGDSAVYLCASSLEGAGTGELFFGEGSRLTVL.

The CDR3 nucleotides read TGCGCCAGCAGCGAACTAGCATCCCACCCAGATACGCAGTATTTT. Translating it yields CASSELASHPDTQYF. This chain connects TRBV5-1 to TRBJ2-3; D might be TRBD2 (6 bases). Germline lookup yields CDR1 SGHRS and CDR2 YFSETQ. CDR3 size: 15 residues. Trimming removed 4 bases at V and 4 bases at J, with 16 bases between.

The rearrangement joins TRBV5-1 to TRBJ2-2, with D tentatively TRBD1 (5 bases). This CDR3 contains 16 residues. Trimming cost V 4 bases and J 1 base, with 14 bases left between them. Germline V CDR1 and CDR2: SGHRS, YFSETQ. CDR3 DNA: TGCGCCAGCAGCCCGACAGTCCTAGAGAACACCGGGGAGCTGTTTTTT. Its translation is CASSPTVLENTGELFF.

The sample holds one count of this clone. The chain employs TRBV5-5 and TRBJ1-4; TRBD1 might be the D (6 bases). The germline CDR1 and CDR2 sequences are SGHKS and YYEKEE (reference sequence). The CDR3 sequence is 15 residues long. V was clipped by 4 bases and J by 8 bases, with 18 bases between them. DNA for the CDR3: TGTGCCAGCAGCCCCTGGGGGGCAGGGTACGAAAAACTGTTTTTT. It codes for CASSPWGAGYEKLFF.

The rearrangement uses TRBV13 and TRBJ1-4; D not certain. This CDR3 is built from 14 residues. V lost 0 bases and J 5 bases, leaving 7 bases between the germline ends. Germline V CDR1 and CDR2: PRHDT, FYEKMQ (reference sequence). Written as DNA, the CDR3 is TGTGCCAGCAGCTTAGGACTGTTAAATGAAAAACTGTTTTTT. This gives the protein CASSLGLLNEKLFF.

The genes are TRBV12-3 or TRBV12-4 and TRBJ1-2; 7 nucleotides align to TRBD1. Trimming cost V 6 bases and J 5 bases; bases outside gene matches: 6. This CDR3 region has 13 residues. The CDR3 region has the DNA TGTGCCAGCAGAGACAGGGCCTCTTATGGCTACACCTTC. Protein sequence: CASRDRASYGYTF.

V is TRBV19 and J is TRBJ2-2; 13 nucleotides line up with TRBD2. The CDR3 runs 19 residues. Germline V lookup: CDR1 LNHDA, CDR2 SQIVND (reference sequence). J gave up 6 bases and V 3 bases, and 13 bases lay outside the gene matches. This CDR3 reads CASSIPPITSGGAAGELFF. DNA of the CDR3: TGTGCCAGTAGTATTCCCCCCATTACTAGCGGGGGGGCGGCCGGGGAGCTGTTTTTT.

This chain uses TRBV19 with TRBJ2-5; tentatively, D is TRBD2 (6 bases). Deletions cut 8 bases from V and 3 bases from J, with 10 bases between. The CDR3 is made up of 12 amino acids. Germline CDR1 and CDR2: LNHDA and SQIVND (reference sequence). CDR3 DNA sequence: TGTGCCAGTCGCGCTAGCGAAGAGACCCAGTACTTC. Translating it yields CASRASEETQYF.

The chain employs TRBV29-1 and TRBJ2-1, with 14 nucleotides matching TRBD2. With V trimmed by 7 bases and J by 10 bases, 9 bases remained unmatched. CDR1 SQVTM and CDR2 ANQGSEA come from the germline V gene. This CDR3 region has 14 residues. CDR3 in DNA: TGCAGCGCCCTTGGGACTAGCGGGGGAGTGGAGCAGTTCTTC. This gives the protein CSALGTSGGVEQFF.

The rearrangement joins TRBV5-5 to TRBJ2-4; D might be TRBD1 (6 bases). Trimming stripped 0 bases from V and 5 bases from J, with 9 bases between. This CDR3 has 14 amino acids. In germline, CDR1 is SGHKS, CDR2 YYEKEE (reference sequence). CDR3 sequence reads: CASSLGGLENIQYF. The CDR3 coding sequence is TGTGCCAGCAGCTTGGGGGGGCTCGAAAACATTCAGTACTTC.

The chain is built from TRBV15 and TRBJ2-5; TRBD1 matches 7 bases. From germline, CDR1 is LNHNV and CDR2 YYDKDF (reference sequence). The V gene end was trimmed by 3 bases and the J gene end by 4 bases; junction bases not matched to a gene: 2. This CDR3 is 13 amino acids long. This CDR3 reads CATSRDRSETQYF. CDR3 DNA: TGTGCCACCAGCAGGGACAGGTCAGAGACCCAGTACTTC.

The chain joins TRBV5-4 to TRBJ2-4; 7 bases agree with TRBD2. The CDR3 is 16 residues long. The germline V gene encodes CDR1 SGHNT and CDR2 YYREEE (reference sequence). J lost 7 bases, V lost 2 bases, and 12 bases had no gene match. CDR3 amino acids: CASSLERGDEENIQYF. CDR3 DNA sequence: TGTGCCAGCAGCTTAGAACGGGGGGACGAGGAGAACATTCAGTACTTC.

The V gene is TRBV27, the J gene TRBJ2-7, with 7 bases lining up with TRBD1. The CDR3 has 15 residues. J lost 3 bases, V lost 5 bases, and 10 bases had no gene match. Germline V lookup: CDR1 MNHEY, CDR2 SMNVEV (reference sequence). The CDR3 nucleotides read TGTGCCAGCAGTATCGGGGACAGTCCCCTCTACGAGCAGTACTTC. As protein: CASSIGDSPLYEQYF.

V usage is TRBV3-1 (or the pseudogene TRBV3-2) and J usage is TRBJ2-7, with D perhaps assigned TRBD1 or TRBD2 (6 bases each). V lost 4 bases and J lost 2, with 9 bases in between. The CDR3 has 13 residues. Germline CDR1 reads LGHDT; CDR2 reads YNNKEL (reference sequence). CDR3 nucleotides: TGTGCCAGCAGCCCGCGGGACACCTACGAGCAGTACTTC. Residues: CASSPRDTYEQYF.

The chain couples TRBV7-2 to TRBJ2-3, with D possibly matching TRBD2 (6 bases). V was pared by 5 bases and J by 6 bases, with 15 bases between. The V gene's germline CDR1 is SGHTA and CDR2 FQGNSA. CDR3 length: 14 residues. The CDR3 spells CASSPMLTRDTQYF. CDR3 in DNA: TGTGCCAGCAGCCCAATGCTGACTAGGGATACGCAGTATTTT. Full variable domain (outside the CDR3, taken from reference TRBV7-2 and TRBJ2-3): GAGVSQSPSNKVTEKGKDVELRCDPISGHTALYWYRQSLGQGLEFLIYFQGNSAPDKSGLPSDRFSAERTGGSVSTLTIQRTQQEDSAVYLCASSPMLTRDTQYFGPGTRLTVL.

The chain carries TRBV3-1 (or the pseudogene TRBV3-2) and TRBJ1-6; 9 bases are a match to TRBD1. Germline CDR1 LGHDT, CDR2 YNNKEL (reference sequence). V gave up 0 bases and J gave up 10 bases; unmatched junction bases: 4. This CDR3 is built from 15 residues. The CDR3 coding sequence is TGTGCCAGCAGCCAAGACGGGACAGGGCAGTCACCCCTCCACTTT. Protein sequence: CASSQDGTGQSPLHF.